Listed below are T cell receptor beta chains from one sample, sequenced in a study of identical twins. Using its own MiXCR run on the 5' RACE reads, TCRdb lists one record per CDR3 protein. Among some 660,000 distinct CDR3 sequences listed, 8.5% to 9% were seen once. The same sample was also used in a study of yellow fever vaccine responses in identical twins.

Sequenced input: PBMCs. Source of these receptors: a woman aged 18-29 years in good health. The CDR3 runs from the conserved cysteine through the conserved F or W. D genes are given only for firm matches. Rows give clone size only sometimes, using once, few, many, or a class for an expanded clone.

clone size: .; J gene: TRBJ2-7; V gene: TRBV29-1; D gene: .; CDR3 protein: CSVDQGGAREQYF; CDR3 DNA: TGCAGCGTGGATCAAGGAGGGGCGAGGGAGCAGTACTTC
clone size: few; J gene: TRBJ2-1; V gene: TRBV7-6; D gene: .; CDR3 protein: CASSLAPARFNEQFF; CDR3 DNA: TGTGCCAGCAGCTTAGCCCCGGCCAGGTTTAATGAGCAGTTCTTC
clone size: many; J gene: TRBJ1-2; V gene: TRBV28; D gene: .; CDR3 protein: CASSLKAGSYTF; CDR3 DNA: TGTGCCAGCAGTTTAAAAGCGGGGAGCTACACCTTC
clone size: few; J gene: TRBJ2-7; V gene: TRBV5-5; D gene: TRBD2; CDR3 protein: CASSWTQGTSGSREQYF; CDR3 DNA: TGTGCCAGCAGCTGGACACAGGGGACTAGCGGGAGTAGAGAGCAGTACTTC
clone size: .; J gene: TRBJ2-3; V gene: TRBV5-1; D gene: .; CDR3 protein: CASSWGLTDTQYF; CDR3 DNA: TGCGCCAGCAGCTGGGGCCTGACAGATACGCAGTATTTT
clone size: few; J gene: TRBJ2-7; V gene: TRBV15; D gene: .; CDR3 protein: CATSLDRPYEQYF; CDR3 DNA: TGTGCCACCAGCCTGGACAGACCCTACGAGCAGTACTTC
clone size: few; J gene: TRBJ1-2; V gene: TRBV6-5; D gene: TRBD1; CDR3 protein: CASSYSTGAGYGYTF; CDR3 DNA: TGTGCCAGCAGTTACTCGACAGGGGCGGGCTATGGCTACACCTTC
clone size: few; J gene: TRBJ1-6; V gene: TRBV20-1; D gene: TRBD1; CDR3 protein: CSGGRHRGSPLHF; CDR3 DNA: TGCAGTGGAGGGCGACACAGGGGCTCACCCCTCCACTTT
clone size: .; J gene: TRBJ1-5; V gene: TRBV12-3/TRBV12-4; D gene: .; CDR3 protein: CASSLGGHYQPQHF; CDR3 DNA: TGTGCCAGCAGTTTGGGGGGCCACTACCAGCCCCAGCATTTT
clone size: few; J gene: TRBJ2-7; V gene: TRBV4-3; D gene: TRBD2; CDR3 protein: CASSQDPGGDEQYF; CDR3 DNA: TGCGCCAGCAGCCAAGATCCTGGGGGGGATGAGCAGTACTTC